Shown below are 28 T cell receptor beta chains from a single sample sequenced in a study of T cell changes during pregnancy in multiple sclerosis. Here immunoSEQ multiplex PCR was the method, and the copy in TCRdb shows in-frame clones only, minus some. Of tens of thousands of clones listed, 90% are singletons. The specimen comprised peripheral blood, sampled in the first trimester of pregnancy. Receptors were obtained from a female donor in good health, enrolled as a control in a pregnancy study.

V usage is TRBV5-4 and J usage is TRBJ2-7; TRBD2 aligns across 9 bases. Trimming removed 4 bases from V and 5 bases from J; junction bases left unmatched: 13. Germline CDR1 is SGHNT and CDR2 is YYREEE (reference sequence). The CDR3 runs to 16 residues. The CDR3 DNA sequence: TGTGCCAGCAGCCCCATAGGTAGCGGGAGTGTCGACGAGCAGTACTTC. Its translation is CASSPIGSGSVDEQYF.

The chain employs TRBV11-2 and TRBJ2-7; 8 nucleotides line up with TRBD1. Germline trimming cut 2 bases from V and 1 base from J; bases unmatched to any gene: 4. Germline assignment: CDR1 SGHAT and CDR2 FQNNGV. The CDR3 runs 15 residues. The CDR3 DNA follows: TGTGCCAGCAGCTTACAGGGGGCCGTTTCCTACGAGCAGTACTTC. Its translation: CASSLQGAVSYEQYF.

The gene calls are TRBV6-1 and TRBJ1-2; TRBD1 might be the D (5 bases). Germline CDR1 and CDR2: MNHNS and SASEGT. The CDR3 totals 15 residues. The V end was cut by 2 bases, the J end by 4 bases, with 14 bases between. The CDR3 DNA reads as TGTGCCAGCAGTGAATACCCAACAGGTTCCTATGGCTACACCTTC. This codes for CASSEYPTGSYGYTF.

This rearrangement joins TRBV19 to TRBJ2-7; 10 nucleotides match TRBD2. This CDR3 has 16 residues. Germline-derived CDR1 and CDR2 are LNHDA and SQIVND (reference sequence). J lost 3 bases, V lost 0 bases, and 5 bases had no gene match. In DNA form, the CDR3 reads TGTGCCAGTAGTATAGAATGGACTAGCGGAGTCTACGAGCAGTACTTC. The encoded protein is CASSIEWTSGVYEQYF.

The CDR3 sequence is CASSPGDSYTEAFF. CDR3 nucleotide sequence: TGTGCCAGCAGTCCTGGGGACAGCTACACTGAAGCTTTCTTT. V and J are TRBV6-5 and TRBJ1-1; 7 nucleotides line up with TRBD1. CDR3 length equals 14 residues. V shed 5 bases, J shed 3 bases, and the junction held 6 bases outside the gene matches. Germline V gives CDR1 MNHEY, CDR2 SVGAGI.

This chain connects TRBV6-5 to TRBJ1-5; TRBD1 aligns across 7 bases. Per the germline V gene, CDR1 is MNHEY and CDR2 is SVGAGI. The trim removed 6 bases at V and 10 bases at J, leaving 12 bases unmatched. This CDR3 region has 14 residues. Written as DNA, the CDR3 is TGTGCCAGCAGGGAGAGGGGGCCAAAGGGTCCCCAGCATTTT. This codes for CASRERGPKGPQHF.

The V gene is TRBV4-1, the J gene TRBJ1-1, with D perhaps TRBD1 (5 bases). CDR3 length: 14 amino acids. Germline CDR1 MGHRA, CDR2 YSYEKL. The V gene lost 0 bases and the J gene lost 6 bases, with 11 bases spanning the gap. For the CDR3, the DNA is TGCGCCAGCAGCCAAGAAAGGGGTAAGGCTGAAGCTTTCTTT. The encoded protein is CASSQERGKAEAFF.

In its sample, this clone was seen once. V usage is TRBV5-5 and J usage is TRBJ1-1; D is unresolved. The CDR3 is 13 residues long. The germline V gene has CDR1 SGHKS and CDR2 YYEKEE (reference sequence). The V end lost 0 bases, the J end lost 2 bases, and 5 bases lay between the germline ends. CDR3 in DNA: TGTGCCAGCAGCTTGGACATAAACACTGAAGCTTTCTTT. Protein: CASSLDINTEAFF.

This chain links TRBV5-6 with TRBJ1-5, with D hard to call. Germline assignment: CDR1 SGHDT and CDR2 YYEEEE. The CDR3 runs 13 residues. V was cut by 4 bases and J by 4 bases, with 9 bases left in between. CDR3 sequence (DNA): TGTGCCAGCAGCGTGATGGCTAATCAGCCCCAGCATTTT. Encoded protein: CASSVMANQPQHF.

The CDR3 nucleotides read TGCGCCAGCAGCCAATCCCTCTTGACTAGCGATGAGACCCAGTACTTC. Its translation: CASSQSLLTSDETQYF. This chain uses TRBV4-3 with TRBJ2-5, with 8 bases matching TRBD2. The J segment lost 5 bases and the V segment lost 2 bases, leaving 10 bases of the junction unmatched. This CDR3 has 16 amino acids. Germline-derived CDR1 and CDR2 are LGHNA and YSLEER.

The CDR3 region is CAWGDGLALTDTQYF. The CDR3 coding sequence is TGTGCCTGGGGTGATGGACTAGCGCTGACAGATACGCAGTATTTT. The chain joins TRBV30 to TRBJ2-3; 9 bases line up with TRBD2. J lost 3 bases, V lost 5 bases, and 9 bases had no gene match. The germline gives CDR1 GTSNPN, CDR2 SVGIG (reference sequence). CDR3 length: 15 residues. The full variable domain, completed using reference TRBV30 and TRBJ2-3, is SQTIHQWPATLVQPVGSPLSLECTVEGTSNPNLYWYRQAAGRGLQLLFYSVGIGQISSEVPQNLSASRPQDRQFILSSKKLLLSDSGFYLCAWGDGLALTDTQYFGPGTRLTVL.

The chain uses TRBV6-4 and TRBJ2-3, with a possible D match to TRBD2 (6 bases). The CDR3 totals 13 residues. Germline V lookup: CDR1 MRHNA, CDR2 SNTAGT. Trimming removed 0 bases from V and 8 bases from J, with 9 bases in between. The CDR3 is CASSDSGGATQYF. The CDR3 DNA reads TGTGCCAGCAGTGACTCAGGCGGGGCTACGCAGTATTTT.

The rearrangement joins TRBV7-2 to TRBJ2-6; D remains unclear. Trimming removed 1 base at V and 1 base at J, with 5 bases between. The CDR3 spans 15 residues. CDR1 and CDR2 from the germline V gene are SGHTA and FQGNSA. CDR3 nucleotides: TGTGCCAGCAGCTTAGTTAGTTCTGGGGCCAACGTCCTGACTTTC. As protein: CASSLVSSGANVLTF.

This sequence joins TRBV18 and TRBJ1-3; 9 bases map to TRBD1. This CDR3 comprises 17 residues. Per germline, CDR1 KGHSH and CDR2 LQKENI. Trimming took 3 bases from V and 4 from J; bases not matched to a gene: 10. The CDR3 nucleotides read TGTGCCAGCTCACCGTATCACACAGGGGGCTCAGGAAACACCATATATTTT. Amino acid sequence: CASSPYHTGGSGNTIYF.

The V call is TRBV6-5, the J call TRBJ1-2, with a weak D call TRBD1 (5 bases). The length of the CDR3 is 13 residues. Germline CDR1 reads MNHEY; CDR2 reads SVGAGI. V was clipped by 6 bases and J by 3 bases, with 11 bases between them. The CDR3 DNA is TGTGCCAGCAGCAGACAGACCGACTATGGCTACACCTTC. Translated: CASSRQTDYGYTF.

V and J are TRBV2 and TRBJ2-5; TRBD2 aligns across 7 bases. The CDR3 runs to 15 residues. Losses at the gene ends were 10 bases for V and 2 bases for J; bases not matched to a gene: 13. CDR1 is SNHLY and CDR2 is FYNNEI in the germline V gene. CDR3 nucleotide sequence: TGTGCCAACCGATTGGGCGGGGGATTTCAAGAGACCCAGTACTTC. It specifies CANRLGGGFQETQYF.

The chain combines TRBV19 with TRBJ2-5, with no clear D. Germline CDR1 and CDR2: LNHDA and SQIVND (reference sequence). This CDR3 has 13 residues. Trimming stripped 5 bases from V and 1 base from J, with 8 bases between. The DNA for the CDR3 is TGTGCCAGTAGTCCCCTTCTCCAAGAGACCCAGTACTTC. Translation gives CASSPLLQETQYF.

CDR3 residues: CASSSSGRVETQYF. In DNA, the CDR3 is TGTGCCAGCAGTTCCAGCGGGAGGGTGGAGACCCAGTACTTC. This sequence joins TRBV28 and TRBJ2-5; 10 bases agree with TRBD2. Looked up from germline, CDR1 is MDHEN and CDR2 is SYDVKM. CDR3 length: 14 residues. With 4 bases clipped from V and 5 bases from J, the junction kept 4 bases outside the gene matches.

The V gene is TRBV27, the J gene TRBJ1-1; D is ambiguous. Trimming took off 8 bases at V and 11 bases at J, with 18 bases between the two ends. The CDR3 is 12 amino acids. The germline V gene has CDR1 MNHEY and CDR2 SMNVEV (reference sequence). CDR3 region: CASVSEASSAFF. The CDR3 bases are TGTGCCAGCGTATCCGAAGCTTCCTCGGCTTTCTTT.

The V and J genes are TRBV11-2 and TRBJ1-1; 8 positions match TRBD1. The CDR3 totals 13 residues. V shed 1 base and J 8 bases; nucleotides not matched to a gene: 3. From germline, CDR1 is SGHAT and CDR2 FQNNGV. In nucleotides, the CDR3 is TGTGCCAGCAGCTTAGCTACAGGGGGGGAAGCTTTCTTT. Its translation: CASSLATGGEAFF.

Here the CDR3 DNA reads TGTGCCAGTAGTCCCCTAGGGACTCAAGAGACCCAGTACTTC. Protein sequence: CASSPLGTQETQYF. The V call is TRBV19, the J call TRBJ2-5, with D maybe TRBD2 (6 bases). Looked up from germline, CDR1 is LNHDA and CDR2 is SQIVND (reference sequence). V was pared by 5 bases and J by 2 bases, with 12 bases between. The CDR3 has 14 amino acids.

V gene TRBV19 combines with J gene TRBJ1-5; no clear D gene. Per germline, CDR1 LNHDA and CDR2 SQIVND (reference sequence). This CDR3 region has 15 residues. V gave up 4 bases and J gave up 0 bases, with 10 bases separating them. CDR3 sequence reads: CASSTAGSSNQPQHF. In nucleotides, the CDR3 is TGTGCCAGTAGTACCGCGGGTTCTAGCAATCAGCCCCAGCATTTT. Looking up the rest from reference TRBV19 and TRBJ1-5 gives the full variable domain: DGGITQSPKYLFRKEGQNVTLSCEQNLNHDAMYWYRQDPGQGLRLIYYSQIVNDFQKGDIAEGYSVSREKKESFPLTVTSAQKNPTAFYLCASSTAGSSNQPQHFGDGTRLSIL.

V is TRBV6-5 and J is TRBJ2-7; 8 bases agree with TRBD1. This CDR3 spans 13 amino acids. The ends lost 2 bases at V and 5 bases at J; junction bases unmatched: 2. Germline CDR1 is MNHEY and CDR2 is SVGAGI. CDR3 sequence (DNA): TGTGCCAGCAGTTACCTGACAGGGGACGAGCAGTACTTC. Translation gives CASSYLTGDEQYF.

The chain has TRBV11-3 and TRBJ2-2; TRBD2 is a possible D gene (6 bases). The V end was cut by 1 base, the J end by 0 bases, with 9 bases between. The CDR3 runs 16 residues. CDR1 SGHNT and CDR2 YENEEA come from the germline V gene. The CDR3 DNA is TGTGCCAGCAGCTTAGGCGGGACTGCGAACACCGGGGAGCTGTTTTTT. Amino acids: CASSLGGTANTGELFF.

This chain joins TRBV19 and TRBJ1-2; 11 positions match TRBD1. Per the germline V gene, CDR1 is LNHDA and CDR2 is SQIVND (reference sequence). This CDR3 has 16 residues. J lost 7 bases, V lost 5 bases, and 12 bases had no gene match. CDR3 sequence: CASSPQLGQGERGYTF. The CDR3 region has the DNA TGTGCCAGTAGTCCGCAGTTGGGACAGGGGGAGCGTGGCTACACCTTC.

The CDR3 DNA sequence: TGCGCCAGCAGCCAAGCACTAAGGGGCCCCAGCTCCTACGAGCAGTACTTC. Translation: CASSQALRGPSSYEQYF. The chain joins TRBV4-3 to TRBJ2-7, with a tentative D call TRBD1 (5 bases). V gave up 1 base and J gave up 0 bases, with 16 bases separating them. The CDR3 totals 17 residues. Germline V gene lookup returns CDR1 LGHNA and CDR2 YSLEER.

This clone was counted a few times. The CDR3 reads CASSQEATSGRETQYF. The CDR3 DNA sequence: TGCGCCAGCAGCCAAGAAGCGACTAGCGGGAGGGAGACCCAGTACTTC. This chain uses TRBV4-1 with TRBJ2-5; TRBD2 matches 13 bases. Per the germline V gene, CDR1 is MGHRA and CDR2 is YSYEKL. This CDR3 contains 16 residues. The junction had 3 bases not matched to a gene; V was cut back by 0 bases and J by 5 bases.

V is TRBV18 and J is TRBJ2-7; TRBD2 might be the D (5 bases). V was cut by 4 bases and J by 0 bases, with 13 bases left in between. CDR1 is KGHSH and CDR2 is LQKENI in the germline V gene. CDR3 size: 15 residues. The CDR3 nucleotides read TGTGCCAGCTCACGGCCAAGCGGTAGCTCCTACGAGCAGTACTTC. Protein sequence: CASSRPSGSSYEQYF.